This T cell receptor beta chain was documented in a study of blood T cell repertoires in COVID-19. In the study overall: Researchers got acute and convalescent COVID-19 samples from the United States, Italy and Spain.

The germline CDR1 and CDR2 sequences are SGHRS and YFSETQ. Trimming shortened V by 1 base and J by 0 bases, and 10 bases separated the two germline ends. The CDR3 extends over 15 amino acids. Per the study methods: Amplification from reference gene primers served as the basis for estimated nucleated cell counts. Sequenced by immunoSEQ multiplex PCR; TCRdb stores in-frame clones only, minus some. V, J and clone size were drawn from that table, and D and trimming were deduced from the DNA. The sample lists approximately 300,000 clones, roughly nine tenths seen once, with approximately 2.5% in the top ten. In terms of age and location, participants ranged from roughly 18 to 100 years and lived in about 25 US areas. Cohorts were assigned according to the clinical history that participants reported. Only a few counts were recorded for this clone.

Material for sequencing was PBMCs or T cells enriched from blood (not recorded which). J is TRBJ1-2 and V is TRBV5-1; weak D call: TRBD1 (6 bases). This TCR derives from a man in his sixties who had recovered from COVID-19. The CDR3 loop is CASSLSPGANYGYTF. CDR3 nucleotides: TGCGCCAGCAGCTTGAGCCCAGGGGCTAACTATGGCTACACCTTC. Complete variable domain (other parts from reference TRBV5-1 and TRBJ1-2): KAGVTQTPRYLIKTRGQQVTLSCSPISGHRSVSWYQQTPGQGLQFLFEYFSETQRNKGNFPGRFSGRQFSNSRSEMNVSTLELGDSALYLCASSLSPGANYGYTFGSGTRLTVV.